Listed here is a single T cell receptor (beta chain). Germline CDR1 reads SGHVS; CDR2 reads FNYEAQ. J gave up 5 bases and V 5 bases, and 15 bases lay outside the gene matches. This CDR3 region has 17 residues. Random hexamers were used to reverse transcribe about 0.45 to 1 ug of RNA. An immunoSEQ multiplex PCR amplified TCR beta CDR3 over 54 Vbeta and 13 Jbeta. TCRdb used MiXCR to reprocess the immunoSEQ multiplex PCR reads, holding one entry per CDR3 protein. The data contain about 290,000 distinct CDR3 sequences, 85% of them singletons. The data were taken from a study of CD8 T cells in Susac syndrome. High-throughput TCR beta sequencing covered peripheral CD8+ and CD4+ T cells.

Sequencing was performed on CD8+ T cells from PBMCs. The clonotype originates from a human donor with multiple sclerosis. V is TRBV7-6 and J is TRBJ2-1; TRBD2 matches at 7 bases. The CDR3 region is CASSPPFPSGGNNEQFF. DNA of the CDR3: TGTGCCAGCAGCCCACCATTCCCTAGCGGAGGGAACAATGAGCAGTTCTTC.